The clone carrying this TCR beta chain ranks as medium-sized. Its antigen is still unknown. Profiled with immunoSEQ multiplex PCR; TCRdb holds only in-frame clones, not every one. The sample consists of about 7,600 clones, more than 50% of them appearing once. The data stem from a study of early stage breast cancer tumors. Study findings and constraints: Tumor and normal breast were distinguished via blood comparison in most of the 16 patients.

The CDR3 is 16 amino acids. In germline, CDR1 is LGHNA, CDR2 YNFKEQ. V lost 4 bases, J lost 0 bases, and 4 bases stayed unmatched. The rearrangement uses TRBV4-2 and TRBJ2-3, with TRBD2 identical over 10 bases. The sequence was obtained from a person between 65 and 79 years old with breast cancer. The sample taken for sequencing was breast tumor tissue. Written as DNA, the CDR3 is TGTGCCAGCAGCCTGGGACTAGCGCAGAGCACAGATACGCAGTATTTT. It encodes CASSLGLAQSTDTQYF.